The following is a T cell receptor beta chain sequence with its context. As yet, its antigen is unknown. This sample was included in a study of CXCR3-negative and CXCR3-positive naive CD8 T cells. Study-level points and caveats: Similarly elevated diversity marked both naive subsets, with memory CD8+ cells showing far lower diversity. Naive CXCR3-negative cells resembled naive CXCR3-positive cells in TRBV-TRBJ usage; memory cells differed.

This CDR3 has 11 amino acids. The germline V gene encodes CDR1 SGHAT and CDR2 FQNNGV. The TRB cDNA libraries were prepared by 5' RACE with UMI labels. TCRdb re-called the 5' RACE reads and gives one entry per CDR3 protein, without DNA. The sample has fewer than 55,000 distinct CDR3 sequences. Sequencing used naive CXCR3- CD8+ T cells from blood. Indicated subset: CD45RO-CCR7+CD27+CD95- naive CD8+ T cells lacking CXCR3 (TNR3-). The chain recombines TRBV11-2 with TRBJ2-5. This TCR was sampled from a human donor in good health. Some clones in this sample may be carry-over from other donors' samples. This CDR3 reads CASSTPFAQYF.